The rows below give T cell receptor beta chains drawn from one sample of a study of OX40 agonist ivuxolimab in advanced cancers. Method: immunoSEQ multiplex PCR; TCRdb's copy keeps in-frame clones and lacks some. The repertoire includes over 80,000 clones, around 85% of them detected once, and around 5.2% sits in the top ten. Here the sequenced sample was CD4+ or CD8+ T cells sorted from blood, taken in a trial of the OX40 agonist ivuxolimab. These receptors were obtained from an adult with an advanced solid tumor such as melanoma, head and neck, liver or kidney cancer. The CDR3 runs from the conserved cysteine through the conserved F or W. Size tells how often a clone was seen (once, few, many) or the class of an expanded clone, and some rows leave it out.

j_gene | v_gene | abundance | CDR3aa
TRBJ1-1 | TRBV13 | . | CASSLEGGRVPTEAFF
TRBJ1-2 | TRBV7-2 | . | CASSLDRVSYGYTF
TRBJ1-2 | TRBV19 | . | CASSGRAGLYGYTF
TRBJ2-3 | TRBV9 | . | CASSQGTTSTDTQYF
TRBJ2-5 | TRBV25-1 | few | CASSGRAGLAGGGTQYF
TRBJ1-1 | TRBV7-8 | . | CASSLVIQVEAFF
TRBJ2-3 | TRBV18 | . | CASSPPTSGLTDTQYF
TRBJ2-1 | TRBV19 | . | CASSINSGSSYNEQFF
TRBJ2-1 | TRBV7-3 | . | CASSLSGGSSYNEQFF
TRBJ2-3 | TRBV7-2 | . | CASSLRRQGYSSTDTQYF
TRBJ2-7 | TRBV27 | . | CASSLEVSYEQYF
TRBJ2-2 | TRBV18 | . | CASSPSYTGELFF
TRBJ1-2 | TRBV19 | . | CASSMNGQLSYGYTF
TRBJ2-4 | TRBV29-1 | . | CSVPGQGGDIQYF
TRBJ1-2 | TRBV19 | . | CASTENRLYGYTF
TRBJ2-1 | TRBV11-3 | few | CASSQGASGGGNEQFF
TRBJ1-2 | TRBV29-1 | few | CSVRLGQGMHYGYTF
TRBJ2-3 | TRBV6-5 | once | CASSYVAGGGTDTQYF
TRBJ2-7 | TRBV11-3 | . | CASSPHAGRRPWEQYF
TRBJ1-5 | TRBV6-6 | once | CASSRTYSNQPQHF
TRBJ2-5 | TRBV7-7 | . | CASSLSGQETQYF
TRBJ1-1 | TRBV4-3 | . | CASSQVTGSMNTEAFF
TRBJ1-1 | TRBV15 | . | CATSRDPRTGLNTEAFF
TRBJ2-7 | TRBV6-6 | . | CASRKSSVADEQYF
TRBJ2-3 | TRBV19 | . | CASSLLEDTQYF
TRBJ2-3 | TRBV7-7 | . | CASSPGGTGDTQYF
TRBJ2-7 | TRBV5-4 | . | CASSLGGLAGSYEQYF
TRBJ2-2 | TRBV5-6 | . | CASELSISGARTGELFF
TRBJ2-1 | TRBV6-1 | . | CASSGTGGRNEQFF